The 17 T cell receptor beta chains below come from one sample, sequenced in a study of T cell changes during pregnancy in multiple sclerosis. This table comes from immunoSEQ multiplex PCR, and its TCRdb copy is limited to in-frame clones, with some not included. The sample yields around 50,000 clones, 92% seen once. The sample in question was CD4+ T cells from peripheral blood mononuclear cells, obtained after pregnancy. The receptor set was obtained from a female donor with multiple sclerosis, enrolled in a pregnancy study.

The V and J genes are TRBV5-5 and TRBJ2-5; 7 positions match TRBD2. This CDR3 is built from 17 residues. The V segment lost 5 bases and the J segment 7 bases; nucleotides outside the gene matches: 20. Germline lookup yields CDR1 SGHKS and CDR2 YYEKEE (reference sequence). The CDR3: CASRAQDVSGVMVTQYF. The CDR3, as DNA: TGTGCCAGCAGGGCTCAAGACGTAAGCGGGGTCATGGTGACCCAGTACTTC.

The chain carries TRBV7-6 and TRBJ2-1; D is undetermined. Trimming removed 1 base at V and 5 bases at J, with 6 bases between. Germline V CDR1 and CDR2: SGHVS, FNYEAQ. The CDR3 runs to 13 residues. The CDR3 sequence: CASSLVVNNEQFF. CDR3 DNA sequence: TGTGCCAGCAGCTTAGTAGTAAACAATGAGCAGTTCTTC. Complete variable domain (other parts from reference TRBV7-6 and TRBJ2-1): GAGVSQSPRYKVTKRGQDVALRCDPISGHVSLYWYRQALGQGPEFLTYFNYEAQQDKSGLPNDRFSAERPEGSISTLTIQRTEQRDSAMYRCASSLVVNNEQFFGPGTRLTVL.

CDR3 DNA: TGTGCCAGCAGCTCCTCCGGGACGAACACCGGGGAGCTGTTTTTT. It translates to CASSSSGTNTGELFF. The chain employs TRBV11-3 and TRBJ2-2; a possible D gene is TRBD2 (5 bases). V dropped 4 bases and J dropped 0 bases, with 9 bases sitting between them. Germline-derived CDR1 and CDR2 are SGHNT and YENEEA. The CDR3 length is 15 residues. Full variable domain (missing parts from reference TRBV11-3 and TRBJ2-2): EAGVVQSPRYKIIEKKQPVAFWCNPISGHNTLYWYLQNLGQGPELLIRYENEEAVDDSQLPKDRFSAERLKGVDSTLKIQPAELGDSAVYLCASSSSGTNTGELFFGEGSRLTVL.

Only one count was recorded for this clone. V gene TRBV19 combines with J gene TRBJ1-1, with TRBD1 identical over 8 bases. The CDR3 length is 12 residues. V shed 6 bases, J shed 5 bases, and the junction held 2 bases outside the gene matches. From germline, CDR1 is LNHDA and CDR2 SQIVND (reference sequence). As DNA, the CDR3 is TGTGCCAGTAGGAGACAGGGGACTGAAGCTTTCTTT. Protein: CASRRQGTEAFF.

V and J are TRBV29-1 and TRBJ2-5; maybe TRBD2 (5 bases). Germline V gives CDR1 SQVTM, CDR2 ANQGSEA. This CDR3 has 14 residues. Deletions cut 7 bases from V and 2 bases from J, with 17 bases between. The CDR3, as DNA: TGCAGCGGGATCCGAGAAAGCGGTCAAGAGACCCAGTACTTC. Protein: CSGIRESGQETQYF. The entire variable domain, with the rest obtained from reference TRBV29-1 and TRBJ2-5, is as follows: SAVISQKPSRDICQRGTSLTIQCQVDSQVTMMFWYRQQPGQSLTLIATANQGSEATYESGFVIDKFPISRPNLTFSTLTVSNMSPEDSSIYLCSGIRESGQETQYFGPGTRLLVL.

The V and J genes are TRBV5-1 and TRBJ1-3; 9 nucleotides match TRBD1. V gave up 0 bases and J gave up 8 bases; unmatched junction bases: 3. Germline CDR1 reads SGHRS; CDR2 reads YFSETQ. This CDR3 comprises 14 residues. CDR3 sequence (DNA): TGCGCCAGCAGCTTGGCGACAGGGGGGTACACCATATATTTT. Amino acid sequence: CASSLATGGYTIYF.

The chain couples TRBV29-1 to TRBJ1-4; D may be TRBD1 (6 bases). Germline V gives CDR1 SQVTM, CDR2 ANQGSEA. The CDR3 covers 15 residues. Trimming shortened V by 8 bases and J by 0 bases, and 16 bases separated the two germline ends. CDR3: CSFSRGGATNEKLFF. CDR3 sequence (DNA): TGCAGCTTCTCCCGGGGGGGCGCAACTAATGAAAAACTGTTTTTT.

This chain links TRBV5-6 with TRBJ2-3; perhaps TRBD2 as D (6 bases). Looked up from germline, CDR1 is SGHDT and CDR2 is YYEEEE. V was pared by 5 bases and J by 1 base, with 14 bases between. The CDR3 consists of 15 residues. The CDR3 DNA sequence: TGTGCCAGCAGTCGGGCGGCGGGGCGCACAGATACGCAGTATTTT. It yields the protein CASSRAAGRTDTQYF.

The rearrangement links TRBV11-2 to TRBJ2-3; D may be TRBD1 (5 bases). Trimming pared 7 bases from V and 5 bases from J, leaving 19 bases between. This CDR3 comprises 15 residues. CDR1 and CDR2 (germline): SGHAT, FQNNGV. CDR3 sequence: CASTLLGLDGDTQYF. The CDR3 coding sequence is TGTGCCAGCACCCTTTTGGGGCTCGACGGAGATACGCAGTATTTT. Complete variable domain (other parts from reference TRBV11-2 and TRBJ2-3): EAGVAQSPRYKIIEKRQSVAFWCNPISGHATLYWYQQILGQGPKLLIQFQNNGVVDDSQLPKDRFSAERLKGVDSTLKIQPAKLEDSAVYLCASTLLGLDGDTQYFGPGTRLTVL.

V and J are TRBV9 and TRBJ2-7; 8 bases agree with TRBD1. V trimming: 0 bases; J trimming: 2 bases; junction bases outside the gene matches: 13. CDR1 SGDLS and CDR2 YYNGEE come from the germline V gene. The length of the CDR3 is 18 residues. The chain's CDR3 is CASSVATGTGGKTYEQYF. CDR3 sequence (DNA): TGTGCCAGCAGCGTAGCTACAGGGACAGGAGGGAAGACCTACGAGCAGTACTTC.

This clone was observed a few times. The V gene is TRBV11-2, the J gene TRBJ1-1, with D tentatively TRBD1 (5 bases). This CDR3 comprises 16 residues. CDR1 and CDR2 (germline): SGHAT, FQNNGV. V lost 5 bases, J lost 2 bases, and 18 bases lay in between. For the CDR3, the DNA is TGTGCCAGCAGCCAAATACTTAGACAGTATAACACTGAAGCTTTCTTT. It is translated as CASSQILRQYNTEAFF.

The chain has TRBV18 and TRBJ1-5, with 7 bases that match TRBD1. The CDR3 runs 15 residues. After removal of 2 bases from V and 4 bases from J, the junction contained 5 bases not matched to a gene. Germline V CDR1 and CDR2: KGHSH, LQKENI. The CDR3 is CASSPGTANNQPQHF. DNA of the CDR3: TGTGCCAGCTCACCAGGGACAGCGAATAATCAGCCCCAGCATTTT.

The chain recombines TRBV5-4 with TRBJ2-2, with 11 positions matching TRBD1. The V and J ends lost 4 bases and 7 bases, in that order; junction bases with no gene match: 6. The germline V gene encodes CDR1 SGHNT and CDR2 YYREEE (reference sequence). The CDR3 sequence is 15 residues long. For the CDR3, the DNA is TGTGCCAGCAGCGATCGGACAGGGGGCTACGGGGAGCTGTTTTTT. Its translation: CASSDRTGGYGELFF.

The chain's CDR3 is CASRAPGQGAETQYF. The CDR3, as DNA: TGTGCCAGCAGAGCACCGGGACAGGGCGCGGAGACCCAGTACTTC. The rearrangement links TRBV5-6 to TRBJ2-5, with 9 bases identical to TRBD1. CDR1 is SGHDT and CDR2 is YYEEEE in the germline V gene. This CDR3 has 15 amino acids. With 5 bases clipped from V and 5 bases from J, the junction kept 10 bases outside the gene matches.

The chain combines TRBV18 with TRBJ2-3; possibly TRBD1 for D (5 bases). The CDR3 is made up of 14 amino acids. Per germline, CDR1 KGHSH and CDR2 LQKENI. V lost 1 base to trimming and J lost 6 bases, with 11 bases between them. CDR3 region: CASSPLAGRDTQYF. The CDR3 DNA follows: TGTGCCAGCTCACCACTCGCAGGGCGGGATACGCAGTATTTT.

The chain combines TRBV5-6 with TRBJ2-7; a weak D match, TRBD1 (6 bases). The V end was cut by 2 bases, the J end by 9 bases, with 15 bases between. CDR3 length equals 13 residues. Per the germline V gene, CDR1 is SGHDT and CDR2 is YYEEEE. The CDR3 is CASSLSRGPGQYF. The CDR3 DNA reads TGTGCCAGCAGCTTATCCAGGGGTCCCGGGCAGTACTTC.

This clone was seen only a few times. The rearrangement links TRBV9 to TRBJ1-1; no firm D call. Deletions cut 7 bases from V and 1 base from J, with 14 bases between. The CDR3 consists of 14 residues. The germline V gene encodes CDR1 SGDLS and CDR2 YYNGEE. The CDR3 nucleotides read TGTGCCAGCCGAAAATTAGGAGAGAACACTGAAGCTTTCTTT. Amino acids: CASRKLGENTEAFF.